The present T cell receptor beta chain was sequenced within a study of blood T cell repertoires in COVID-19. Recovered participants had two consecutive negative NP/OP PCR tests, healthcare professional clearance, or symptom resolution. V shed 3 bases, J shed 7 bases, and the junction held 9 bases outside the gene matches. The CDR3 runs to 15 residues. The V gene's germline CDR1 is MNHEY and CDR2 SVGEGT. Assay: immunoSEQ multiplex PCR; the TCRdb copy retains only in-frame clones and omits some. The sample includes some 130,000 clones, about 88% seen only once; the top ten take approximately 2.3%. This clonotype was obtained from a woman aged 45-65 years who had recovered from COVID-19. V gene TRBV6-2 or TRBV6-3 combines with J gene TRBJ1-1, with TRBD1 matching over 9 bases. Sequenced: PBMCs or T cells enriched from blood (not recorded which). CDR3 protein: CASSYETGGWNEAFF. CDR3 nucleotides: TGTGCCAGCAGTTATGAAACAGGGGGCTGGAATGAAGCTTTCTTT.